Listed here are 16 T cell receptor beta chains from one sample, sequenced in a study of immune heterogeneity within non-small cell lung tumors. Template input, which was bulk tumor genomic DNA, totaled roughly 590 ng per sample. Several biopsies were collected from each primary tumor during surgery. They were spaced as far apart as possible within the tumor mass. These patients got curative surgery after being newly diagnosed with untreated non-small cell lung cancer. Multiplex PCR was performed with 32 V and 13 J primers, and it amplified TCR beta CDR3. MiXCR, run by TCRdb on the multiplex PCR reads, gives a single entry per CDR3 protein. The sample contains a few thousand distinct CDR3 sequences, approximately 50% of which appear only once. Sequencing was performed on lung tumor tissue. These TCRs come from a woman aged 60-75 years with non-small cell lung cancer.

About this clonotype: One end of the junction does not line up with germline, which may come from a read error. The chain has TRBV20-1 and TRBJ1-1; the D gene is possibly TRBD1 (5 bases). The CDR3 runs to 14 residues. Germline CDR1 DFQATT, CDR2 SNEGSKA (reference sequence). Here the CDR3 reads CSAPLGGLNTEAFF. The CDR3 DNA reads TGCAGTGCTCCCCTGGGGGGACTGAACACTGAGGCTTTCTTT.

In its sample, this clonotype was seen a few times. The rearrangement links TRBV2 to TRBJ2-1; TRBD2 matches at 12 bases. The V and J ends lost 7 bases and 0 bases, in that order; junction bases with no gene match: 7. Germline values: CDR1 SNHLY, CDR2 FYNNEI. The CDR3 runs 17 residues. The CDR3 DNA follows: TGTGCCAGCACCCTAGCGGGAGGGCCGGACTCCTACAATGAGCAGTTCTTC. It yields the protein CASTLAGGPDSYNEQFF.

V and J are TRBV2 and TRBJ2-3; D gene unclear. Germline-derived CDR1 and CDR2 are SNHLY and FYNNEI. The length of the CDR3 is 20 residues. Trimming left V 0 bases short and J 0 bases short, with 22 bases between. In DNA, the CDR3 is TGTGCCAGCAGTGAAGCGTTCCCATGGAGTTTGACAACTAGCACAGATACGCAGTATTTT. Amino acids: CASSEAFPWSLTTSTDTQYF.

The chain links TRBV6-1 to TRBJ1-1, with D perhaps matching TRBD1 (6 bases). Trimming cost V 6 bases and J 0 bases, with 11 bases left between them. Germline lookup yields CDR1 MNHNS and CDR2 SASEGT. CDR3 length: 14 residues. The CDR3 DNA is TGTGCCAGCAGATCAACAGGGATGAACACTGAAGCTTTCTTT. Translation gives CASRSTGMNTEAFF.

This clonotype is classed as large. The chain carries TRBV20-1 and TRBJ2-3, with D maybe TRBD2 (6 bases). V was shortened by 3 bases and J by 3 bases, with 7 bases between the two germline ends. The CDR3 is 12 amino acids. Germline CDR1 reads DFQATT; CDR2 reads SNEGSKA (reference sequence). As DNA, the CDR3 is TGCAGTGCTAGGGGGGGAACAGATACGCAGTATTTT. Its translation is CSARGGTDTQYF.

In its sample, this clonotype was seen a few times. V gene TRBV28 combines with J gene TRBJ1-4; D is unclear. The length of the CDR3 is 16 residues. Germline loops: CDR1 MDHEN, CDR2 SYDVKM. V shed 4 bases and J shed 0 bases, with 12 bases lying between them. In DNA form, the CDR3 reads TGTGCCAGCAGTTCCCCCGGGTCAGCAACTAATGAAAAACTGTTTTTT. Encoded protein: CASSSPGSATNEKLFF.

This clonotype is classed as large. This chain's CDR3 is CASSDRGSANEKLFF. CDR3 nucleotide sequence: TGTGCCAGCAGCGACAGGGGTTCAGCTAATGAAAAACTGTTTTTT. This sequence joins TRBV11-2 and TRBJ1-4; TRBD1 agrees at 8 bases. V gave up 5 bases and J gave up 3 bases; unmatched junction bases: 5. The CDR3 has 15 residues. CDR1 and CDR2 from the germline V gene are SGHAT and FQNNGV.

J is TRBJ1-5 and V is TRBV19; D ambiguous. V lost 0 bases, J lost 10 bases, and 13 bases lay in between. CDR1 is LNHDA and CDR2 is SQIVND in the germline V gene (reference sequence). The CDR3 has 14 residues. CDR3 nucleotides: TGTGCCAGTAGTATAGAAGGGAGGCCTATCCCCCAGCATTTT. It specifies CASSIEGRPIPQHF.

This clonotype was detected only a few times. The CDR3 spells CSAIGTRAYEQYF. CDR3 in DNA: TGCAGTGCGATTGGGACAAGGGCCTACGAGCAGTACTTC. The V and J genes are TRBV20-1 and TRBJ2-7; TRBD1 is a possible D gene (6 bases). V shed 6 bases and J shed 2 bases, with 14 bases lying between them. The CDR3 runs to 13 residues. Germline loops: CDR1 DFQATT, CDR2 SNEGSKA (reference sequence).

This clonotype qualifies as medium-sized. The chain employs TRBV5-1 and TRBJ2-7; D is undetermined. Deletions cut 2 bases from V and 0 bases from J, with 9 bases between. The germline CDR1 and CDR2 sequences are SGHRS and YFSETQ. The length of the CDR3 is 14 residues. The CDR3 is CASSLSVTSYEQYF. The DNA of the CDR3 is TGCGCCAGCAGCTTATCGGTCACCTCCTACGAGCAGTACTTC.

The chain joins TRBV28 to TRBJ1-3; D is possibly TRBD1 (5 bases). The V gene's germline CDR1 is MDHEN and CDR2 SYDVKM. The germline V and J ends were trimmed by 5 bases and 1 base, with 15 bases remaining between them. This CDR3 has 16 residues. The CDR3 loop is CASSLPGLGSGNTIYF. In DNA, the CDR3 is TGTGCCAGCAGTCTCCCGGGACTGGGGTCTGGAAACACCATATATTTT.

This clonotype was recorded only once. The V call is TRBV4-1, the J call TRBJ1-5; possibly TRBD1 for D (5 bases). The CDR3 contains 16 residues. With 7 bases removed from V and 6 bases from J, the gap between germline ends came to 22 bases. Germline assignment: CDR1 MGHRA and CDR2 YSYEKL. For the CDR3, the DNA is TGCGCCAGCATCCTCCAGGCGGTGCAGGGAGGTCAGCCCCAGCATTTT. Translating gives CASILQAVQGGQPQHF.

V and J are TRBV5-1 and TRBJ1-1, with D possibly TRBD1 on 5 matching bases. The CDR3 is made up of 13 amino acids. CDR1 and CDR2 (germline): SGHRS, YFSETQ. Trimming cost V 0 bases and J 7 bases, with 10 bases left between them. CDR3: CASSLARANEAFF. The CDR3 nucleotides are TGCGCCAGCAGCTTGGCCAGGGCGAATGAAGCTTTCTTT.

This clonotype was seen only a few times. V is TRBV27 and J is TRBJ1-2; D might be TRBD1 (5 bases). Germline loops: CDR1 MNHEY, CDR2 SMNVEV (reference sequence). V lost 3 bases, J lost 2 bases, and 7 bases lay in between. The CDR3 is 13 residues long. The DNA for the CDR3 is TGTGCCAGCAGTTTCGAGGGGAACTATGGCTACACCTTC. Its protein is CASSFEGNYGYTF.

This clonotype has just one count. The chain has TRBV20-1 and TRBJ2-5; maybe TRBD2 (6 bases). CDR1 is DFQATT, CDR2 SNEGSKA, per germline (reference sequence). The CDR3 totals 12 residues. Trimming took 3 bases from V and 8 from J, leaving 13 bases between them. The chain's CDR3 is CSARLWGDTQYF. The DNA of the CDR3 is TGCAGTGCTAGGTTGTGGGGGGATACCCAGTACTTC.

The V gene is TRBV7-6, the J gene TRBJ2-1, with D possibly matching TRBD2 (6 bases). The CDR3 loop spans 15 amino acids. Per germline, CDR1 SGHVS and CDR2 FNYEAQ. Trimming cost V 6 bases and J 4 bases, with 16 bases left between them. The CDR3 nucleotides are TGTGCCAGCAGTCGAGGAGGGATTGGGTACAATGAGCAGTTCTTC. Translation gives CASSRGGIGYNEQFF.